This paragraph covers one T cell receptor (beta chain) sequence. The CDR3 runs 16 residues. CDR1 and CDR2 from the germline V gene are SGHVS and FNYEAQ. The V gene lost 0 bases and the J gene lost 2 bases, with 12 bases spanning the gap. The data were taken from a study of blood T cell repertoires in COVID-19. Study-wide background: Samples of COVID-19 (acute and convalescent) were obtained from the United States, Italy and Spain.

Authors' data handling: Reference gene primers were amplified, and this amplification served to estimate nucleated cell counts. Generated by immunoSEQ multiplex PCR, the TCRdb table keeps only in-frame clones and is missing some. V and J calls and clone size follow that table, whereas D and trimming were derived from the DNA. The table lists tens of thousands of clones, more than 75% of them singletons. Sequencing was carried out using peripheral blood. The clonotype was recovered from a man over 45 with acute or convalescent COVID-19. This chain uses TRBV7-6 with TRBJ2-3; perhaps TRBD2 as D (6 bases). The CDR3 DNA sequence: TGTGCCAGCAGCTTAGCACGGGGGATATACACAGATACGCAGTATTTT. The encoded protein is CASSLARGIYTDTQYF.